This TCR beta chain was recorded in a study of CXCR3-negative and CXCR3-positive naive CD8 T cells. Study-level points and caveats: Between one naive subset and the other, surface CD5 was comparable, and TCR strength was inferred from TRB CDR3 properties. TRBV-TRBJ usage was alike in naive CXCR3-negative and CXCR3-positive cells but differed in memory cells.

The CDR3 contains 14 residues. Germline CDR1 MDHEN, CDR2 SYDVKM. Comment on this clonotype: The antigen is undetermined.

Triplicate sorts of some 300,000 cells per CD8+ subset. TRB cDNA libraries were made by UMI-labeled 5' RACE. TCRdb re-called the 5' RACE reads; every CDR3 protein appears as one record, without DNA. This sample's clone table lists 100,000 or so distinct CDR3 sequences. The sample taken for sequencing was naive CXCR3- CD8+ T cells from blood. Subset here: CD45RO-CCR7+CD27+CD95- naive CD8+ T cells lacking CXCR3 (TNR3-). This sequence originates from a human donor in good health. Some clones in this sample may be carry-over from other donors' samples. This chain uses TRBV28 with TRBJ2-1. The CDR3 here is CASSSWDHSNEQFF.